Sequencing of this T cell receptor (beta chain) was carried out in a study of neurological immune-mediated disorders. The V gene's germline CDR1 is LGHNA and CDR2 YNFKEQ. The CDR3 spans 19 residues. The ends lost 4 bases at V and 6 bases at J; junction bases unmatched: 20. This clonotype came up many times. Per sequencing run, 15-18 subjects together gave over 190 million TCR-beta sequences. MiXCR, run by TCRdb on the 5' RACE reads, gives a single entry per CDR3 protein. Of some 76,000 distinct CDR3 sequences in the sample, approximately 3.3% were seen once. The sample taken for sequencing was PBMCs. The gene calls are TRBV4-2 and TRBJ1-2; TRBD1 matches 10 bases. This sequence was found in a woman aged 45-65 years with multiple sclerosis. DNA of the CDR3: TGTGCCAGCAGCCGAAAAGGGAACGGACAGGGGGTCCCGGGAGATGGCTACACCTTC. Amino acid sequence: CASSRKGNGQGVPGDGYTF.